These 24 T cell receptor beta chains originate from one sample sequenced in a study of human T cells and chemical hapten exposure. Using its own MiXCR run on the RACE reads, TCRdb lists one record per CDR3 protein. Of around 130,000 distinct CDR3 sequences in the sample, about 9.4% were seen once. The time point: healthy volunteer bleed at 2 weeks. RNA extraction used unfractionated whole blood as the source of total RNA. The specimen sequenced was whole blood. All receptors come from a male donor in good health. Some clones in this sample may be carry-over from other donors' samples.

The chain recombines TRBV2 with TRBJ1-4, with D uncertain. V gave up 8 bases and J gave up 4 bases, with 17 bases separating them. In germline, CDR1 is SNHLY, CDR2 FYNNEI. The CDR3 contains 15 residues. The CDR3 sequence: CASQIAGMGNEKLFF. The CDR3 region has the DNA TGTGCCAGCCAGATAGCGGGGATGGGTAATGAAAAACTGTTTTTT.

Ten or more counts support this clonotype. This chain joins TRBV29-1 and TRBJ1-2; D unclear. The CDR3 runs 14 residues. Deletions cut 2 bases from V and 4 bases from J, with 14 bases between. Per germline, CDR1 SQVTM and CDR2 ANQGSEA. Here the CDR3 reads CSVEFDTGPYGYTF. DNA for the CDR3: TGCAGCGTTGAATTCGACACGGGCCCCTATGGCTACACCTTC.

This chain uses TRBV5-5 with TRBJ2-3, with TRBD1 matching 10 bases. The ends lost 5 bases at V and 5 bases at J; junction bases unmatched: 8. The CDR3 covers 15 residues. Germline CDR1 reads SGHKS; CDR2 reads YYEKEE (reference sequence). CDR3 nucleotide sequence: TGTGCCAGCAGTGCGACAGGGGGCGGCGGAGATACGCAGTATTTT. Its protein is CASSATGGGGDTQYF.

This clonotype was picked up a small number of times. The V call is TRBV6-2 or TRBV6-3, the J call TRBJ2-7; D is ambiguous. CDR3 length equals 14 residues. The germline CDR1 and CDR2 sequences are MNHEY and SVGEGT. V lost 5 bases and J lost 2, with 13 bases in between. CDR3 residues: CASSDNLGPYEQYF. The DNA of the CDR3 is TGTGCCAGCAGTGACAATCTAGGACCCTACGAGCAGTACTTC.

This clonotype was detected ten times or more. The chain uses TRBV19 and TRBJ1-1; a possible D gene is TRBD1 (6 bases). V was clipped by 8 bases and J by 4 bases, with 14 bases between them. This CDR3 region has 13 residues. CDR1 is LNHDA and CDR2 is SQIVND in the germline V gene (reference sequence). The CDR3: CASQQGSGTEAFF. The CDR3 region has the DNA TGTGCCAGTCAGCAGGGGTCCGGCACTGAAGCTTTCTTT.

The genes are TRBV7-9 and TRBJ1-2; maybe TRBD1 (6 bases). The CDR3 contains 15 residues. Trimming took 0 bases from V and 6 from J, leaving 14 bases between them. Germline lookup yields CDR1 SEHNR and CDR2 FQNEAQ (reference sequence). The CDR3 is CASSLAMGQSDGYTF. The CDR3 DNA follows: TGTGCCAGCAGCTTAGCAATGGGACAATCGGATGGCTACACCTTC. The whole variable domain, filled in from reference TRBV7-9 and TRBJ1-2, reads DTGVSQNPRHKITKRGQNVTFRCDPISEHNRLYWYRQTLGQGPEFLTYFQNEAQLEKSRLLSDRFSAERPKGSFSTLEIQRTEQGDSAMYLCASSLAMGQSDGYTFGSGTRLTVV.

This clonotype was detected a few times. The chain combines TRBV19 with TRBJ2-7, with 10 nucleotides matching TRBD1. The length of the CDR3 is 16 residues. Germline assignment: CDR1 LNHDA and CDR2 SQIVND (reference sequence). Losses at the gene ends were 5 bases for V and 0 bases for J; bases not matched to a gene: 7. This CDR3 is CASSPRGQGSSYEQYF. The CDR3 DNA sequence: TGTGCCAGTAGTCCAAGGGGACAGGGGAGCTCCTACGAGCAGTACTTC.

The J gene is TRBJ2-7, the V gene TRBV12-3 or TRBV12-4; a possible D gene is TRBD1 (6 bases). The CDR3 length is 19 residues. Trimming stripped 2 bases from V and 0 bases from J, with 23 bases between. The CDR3 loop reads CASSLSLGGIIGISYEQYF. The CDR3 coding sequence is TGTGCCAGCAGTTTATCACTAGGGGGAATAATCGGGATCTCCTACGAGCAGTACTTC.

This clonotype was counted only a few times. The J gene is TRBJ1-1, the V gene TRBV6-2 or TRBV6-3; the D is unclear. The CDR3 contains 13 residues. Trimming took 6 bases from V and 0 from J, leaving 8 bases between them. Germline V CDR1 and CDR2: MNHEY, SVGEGT. The CDR3 spells CASRLTLNTEAFF. As DNA, the CDR3 is TGTGCCAGCAGATTGACATTGAACACTGAAGCTTTCTTT.

V gene TRBV2 combines with J gene TRBJ2-2, with 11 bases fitting TRBD2. Germline CDR1 is SNHLY and CDR2 is FYNNEI. V lost 8 bases to trimming and J lost 7 bases; unmatched junction nucleotides: 15. CDR3 length equals 17 residues. CDR3 coding DNA: TGTGCCAGCGGGGGACTAGCGGTCCCTCGGTCGATCGGGGAGCTGTTTTTT. Translation: CASGGLAVPRSIGELFF.

This clonotype was counted at least ten times. The chain is built from TRBV29-1 and TRBJ2-1; 12 nucleotides match TRBD2. The CDR3 totals 19 residues. Germline values: CDR1 SQVTM, CDR2 ANQGSEA. V lost 1 base to trimming and J lost 8 bases; unmatched junction nucleotides: 18. Here the CDR3 reads CSVEAAPASGGGLRYEQFF. In nucleotides, the CDR3 is TGCAGCGTTGAAGCTGCCCCGGCTAGCGGGGGGGGGCTTAGGTATGAGCAGTTCTTC.

This rearrangement joins TRBV7-9 to TRBJ1-4; 7 bases fit TRBD1. The trim removed 1 base at V and 7 bases at J, leaving 9 bases unmatched. The V gene's germline CDR1 is SEHNR and CDR2 FQNEAQ (reference sequence). This CDR3 spans 16 amino acids. The CDR3, as DNA: TGTGCCAGCAGCTTAGGCCACCAGGGGGGTAGTGAAAAACTGTTTTTT. Protein product: CASSLGHQGGSEKLFF.

There are a few counts of this clonotype. The V and J genes are TRBV19 and TRBJ2-1, with a tentative D call TRBD1 (5 bases). CDR3 length equals 11 residues. The germline V and J ends were trimmed by 10 bases and 7 bases, with 11 bases remaining between them. Germline V lookup: CDR1 LNHDA, CDR2 SQIVND (reference sequence). CDR3 nucleotide sequence: TGTGCCACCGGGTCAGGGAATGAGCAGTTCTTC. Translation: CATGSGNEQFF.

This clonotype has at least ten counts. The chain couples TRBV29-1 to TRBJ1-5; D gene uncertain. Germline values: CDR1 SQVTM, CDR2 ANQGSEA. Trimming took off 4 bases at V and 5 bases at J, with 9 bases between the two ends. The CDR3 consists of 12 residues. The DNA of the CDR3 is TGCAGCGTTGGGGGTGCAGATCAGCCCCAGCATTTT. This sequence encodes CSVGGADQPQHF.

V and J are TRBV20-1 and TRBJ1-1; unclear D gene. Germline V gene lookup returns CDR1 DFQATT and CDR2 SNEGSKA (reference sequence). CDR3 size: 13 residues. V was pared by 8 bases and J by 1 base, with 14 bases between. DNA of the CDR3: TGCAGTCCTCAGAGAGATAGGAACACTGAAGCTTTCTTT. Translating gives CSPQRDRNTEAFF.

V and J are TRBV4-1 and TRBJ2-7; TRBD2 matches 9 bases. V lost 2 bases to trimming and J lost 1 base; unmatched junction nucleotides: 3. This CDR3 is built from 15 residues. The germline V gene encodes CDR1 MGHRA and CDR2 YSYEKL. The DNA for the CDR3 is TGCGCCAGCAGCCAAATAGCGGGAGAATCCTACGAGCAGTACTTC. It translates to CASSQIAGESYEQYF.

The rearrangement links TRBV10-3 to TRBJ2-3; the D is unclear. V was cut by 0 bases and J by 2 bases, with 6 bases left in between. CDR1 is ENHRY and CDR2 is SYGVKD in the germline V gene. CDR3 length equals 14 residues. The CDR3: CAISESVITDTQYF. CDR3 coding DNA: TGTGCCATCAGTGAGTCGGTAATCACAGATACGCAGTATTTT.

The rearrangement links TRBV11-2 to TRBJ2-2; TRBD2 agrees at 7 bases. Germline V gene sequence: CDR1 SGHAT, CDR2 FQNNGV. The trim removed 3 bases at V and 1 base at J, leaving 2 bases unmatched. The CDR3 loop spans 15 amino acids. CDR3 in amino acids: CASSLGEGNTGELFF. In DNA form, the CDR3 reads TGTGCCAGCAGCTTGGGGGAGGGGAACACCGGGGAGCTGTTTTTT.

The chain recombines TRBV10-3 with TRBJ2-1, with D possibly TRBD1 on 6 matching bases. This CDR3 comprises 17 residues. Trimming cost V 0 bases and J 4 bases, with 16 bases left between them. The germline gives CDR1 ENHRY, CDR2 SYGVKD. For the CDR3, the DNA is TGTGCCATCAGTGAGTCCAGGGGTTCCTCCCGTTACAATGAGCAGTTCTTC. It encodes CAISESRGSSRYNEQFF.

The gene calls are TRBV5-4 and TRBJ1-2, with D unclear. Trimming removed 1 base from V and 5 bases from J, with 9 bases in between. CDR1 SGHNT and CDR2 YYREEE come from the germline V gene (reference sequence). CDR3 length: 13 amino acids. DNA of the CDR3: TGTGCCAGCAGCTTGCCCACCATATATGGCTACACCTTC. Translating gives CASSLPTIYGYTF.

A note on this clonotype: Germline and junction disagree at one end, which may indicate a read error. V and J are TRBV6-4 and TRBJ2-2, with 11 bases fitting TRBD2. Germline V gene lookup returns CDR1 MRHNA and CDR2 SNTAGT. The CDR3 consists of 16 residues. The CDR3 is CASSDSSGGATEELFF. CDR3 DNA sequence: TGTGCCAGCAGTGACTCTAGCGGGGGGGCCACCGAGGAGCTGTTTTTT.

The V call is TRBV4-1, the J call TRBJ2-5; D gene unclear. V lost 0 bases, J lost 5 bases, and 16 bases lay in between. Germline V gene sequence: CDR1 MGHRA, CDR2 YSYEKL. The CDR3 consists of 16 residues. DNA of the CDR3: TGCGCCAGCAGCCAAGAATGGCCCTCCAAGAGGGAGACCCAGTACTTC. Protein: CASSQEWPSKRETQYF.

This clonotype turned up a few times. The V call is TRBV5-6, the J call TRBJ2-3; D ambiguous. Trimming cost V 1 base and J 0 bases, with 9 bases left between them. Germline CDR1 reads SGHDT; CDR2 reads YYEEEE. The CDR3 contains 15 residues. CDR3: CASSLSWYSTDTQYF. CDR3 sequence (DNA): TGTGCCAGCAGCTTGTCTTGGTACAGCACAGATACGCAGTATTTT.

This clonotype has at least ten counts. This chain connects TRBV6-6 to TRBJ2-5; TRBD1 matches at 7 bases. The V segment lost 7 bases and the J segment 8 bases; nucleotides outside the gene matches: 10. Germline CDR1 MNHNY, CDR2 SVGAGI (reference sequence). This CDR3 contains 13 residues. In nucleotides, the CDR3 is TGTGCCAGCACTCGGACTCCAGGGGGAACCCAGTACTTC. This encodes CASTRTPGGTQYF.